Presented here are 12 T cell receptor beta chains from one specimen sequenced in a study of blood T cell repertoires in COVID-19 (dated by TCRdb to the early 2020s). Library prep was done by the immunoSEQ multiplex PCR assay. TCRdb mirrors the immuneACCESS table, restricted to in-frame sequences. Some clones are absent from its copies; in checked studies, under half trace to an unresolved V gene, and the reason for the others is unknown. This sample lists 60,000 to 65,000 clones; more than 80% were detected once. The ten biggest clones cover roughly 9.2% of the sample. What was sequenced was peripheral blood. These receptors were taken from a woman aged 80 or over with active COVID-19.

Points on this clone: This sample also contains other DNA sequences that code for the same CDR3. V usage is TRBV19 and J usage is TRBJ1-5; 7 nucleotides line up with TRBD1. Trimming at V came to 4 bases and at J to 1 base, leaving 1 base not matched to a gene. This CDR3 region has 14 residues. The V gene's germline CDR1 is LNHDA and CDR2 SQIVND (reference sequence). Here the CDR3 DNA reads TGTGCCAGTAGTACACAGGGGAGCAATCAGCCCCAGCATTTT. Amino acids: CASSTQGSNQPQHF.

V and J are TRBV18 and TRBJ1-4; tentatively, D is TRBD1 (5 bases). V lost 2 bases, J lost 8 bases, and 9 bases lay in between. CDR3 length equals 13 residues. Germline CDR1 and CDR2: KGHSH and LQKENI. The CDR3 nucleotides are TGTGCCAGCTCACCAGACAGCTCCGAAAAACTGTTTTTT. It encodes CASSPDSSEKLFF.

This sequence joins TRBV27 and TRBJ1-2; TRBD1 aligns across 9 bases. CDR1 is MNHEY and CDR2 is SMNVEV in the germline V gene (reference sequence). V lost 6 bases to trimming and J lost 8 bases; unmatched junction nucleotides: 10. The CDR3 contains 14 residues. DNA for the CDR3: TGTGCCAGCAGCTACTGGGGACAGGGAGGCGGCTACACCTTC. Its translation is CASSYWGQGGGYTF.

V usage is TRBV19 and J usage is TRBJ1-3; no definite D call. V dropped 9 bases and J dropped 2 bases, with 20 bases sitting between them. The CDR3 is 16 residues long. Germline V gene lookup returns CDR1 LNHDA and CDR2 SQIVND (reference sequence). CDR3: CASWSGMKEAGNTIYF. Here the CDR3 DNA reads TGTGCCAGCTGGTCGGGAATGAAGGAGGCTGGAAACACCATATATTTT.

V is TRBV28 and J is TRBJ1-2; a possible D gene is TRBD1 (5 bases). The CDR3 extends over 12 amino acids. The V and J ends lost 8 bases and 5 bases respectively, with 12 bases between them. Germline-derived CDR1 and CDR2 are MDHEN and SYDVKM. CDR3 loop: CASHDGGYGYTF. The CDR3 nucleotides are TGTGCCAGCCACGACGGGGGATATGGCTACACCTTC.

This clone was counted between two and nine times. The chain employs TRBV2 and TRBJ2-2; weak D call: TRBD2 (5 bases). Germline values: CDR1 SNHLY, CDR2 FYNNEI. The CDR3 length is 13 residues. Trimming stripped 6 bases from V and 7 bases from J, with 12 bases between. CDR3 region: CASREDSVGELFF. The CDR3 DNA reads as TGTGCCAGCAGGGAGGACTCGGTCGGGGAGCTGTTTTTT.

The chain recombines TRBV7-2 with TRBJ2-1; TRBD2 aligns across 7 bases. The CDR3 covers 18 residues. V was clipped by 0 bases and J by 3 bases; unmatched bases: 11. Germline CDR1 SGHTA, CDR2 FQGNSA. This CDR3 reads CASSLAPGGPPLYNEQFF. In nucleotides, the CDR3 is TGTGCCAGCAGCTTAGCGCCGGGAGGCCCACCCCTCTACAATGAGCAGTTCTTC.

CDR3 loop: CASSVEGDEQFF. Written as DNA, the CDR3 is TGTGCCAGCAGTGTGGAGGGCGATGAGCAGTTCTTC. The J gene is TRBJ2-1, the V gene TRBV25-1; tentative D call: TRBD2 (6 bases). The V gene's germline CDR1 is MGHDK and CDR2 SYGVNS. The CDR3 loop spans 12 amino acids. Trimming pared 4 bases from V and 8 bases from J, leaving 9 bases between.

This sequence joins TRBV28 and TRBJ2-5, with D perhaps matching TRBD1 (6 bases). CDR1 is MDHEN, CDR2 SYDVKM, per germline. There are 16 residues in the CDR3. Trimming pared 5 bases from V and 7 bases from J, leaving 23 bases between. CDR3 nucleotide sequence: TGTGCCAGCAGTCCCTCAGGGTTCAGGGGTCAGGGGACCCAGTACTTC. As protein: CASSPSGFRGQGTQYF.

The rearrangement uses TRBV28 and TRBJ2-1; 12 bases match TRBD2. This CDR3 has 14 residues. Germline V gene data show CDR1 as MDHEN and CDR2 as SYDVKM. Unmatched junction bases numbered 8, after V lost 7 bases and J lost 10 bases. The CDR3 is CASTPSGGALEQFF. The CDR3, as DNA: TGTGCCAGCACCCCTAGCGGGGGGGCCCTGGAGCAGTTCTTC.

The sample holds a few counts of this clone. The genes are TRBV6-5 and TRBJ1-1; D perhaps matches TRBD1 (5 bases). Per the germline V gene, CDR1 is MNHEY and CDR2 is SVGAGI. V lost 2 bases and J lost 0, with 7 bases in between. The CDR3 covers 14 residues. CDR3 nucleotide sequence: TGTGCCAGCAGTTACACGGACATGAACACTGAAGCTTTCTTT. Translated, it gives CASSYTDMNTEAFF.

The rearrangement joins TRBV27 to TRBJ2-4; no definite D call. This CDR3 is built from 14 residues. CDR1 MNHEY and CDR2 SMNVEV come from the germline V gene (reference sequence). Trimming removed 3 bases at V and 2 bases at J, with 8 bases between. CDR3 region: CASSFGGTKNIQYF. For the CDR3, the DNA is TGTGCCAGCAGTTTCGGCGGAACCAAAAACATTCAGTACTTC.